This TCR beta chain was recorded in a study of B cell selection in AIRE deficiency. The study's findings and limits: Shared Treg sequences were biased toward short CDR3s with few non-templated nucleotide insertions. Roughly 29% of healthy-shared Treg TCRbeta sequences appeared in patient Tconv cells.

The regulatory T cell sort gate was CD4+CD25hiCD127low/negative. The table came from immunoSEQ multiplex PCR; TCRdb's copy has only in-frame clones and leaves some out. Of about 21,000 clones in the sample, 85% to 95% were seen once. Worth noting for this clone: The antigen is unknown.

The TCR comes from a human donor with AIRE deficiency. What was sequenced was Tregs sorted from PBMCs.

CDR3 coding DNA: TGTGCCAGCAGGCCCGGGACTAGCGGCAATGAGCAGTTCTTC. Translation: CASRPGTSGNEQFF. The chain recombines TRBV28 with TRBJ2-1, with 11 bases that match TRBD2. Trimming took 6 bases from V and 6 from J; bases not matched to a gene: 4. CDR3 length equals 14 residues. Germline assignment: CDR1 MDHEN and CDR2 SYDVKM.